This T cell receptor (beta chain) appears in the sequencing data of a study of cytomegalovirus exposure and HLA in healthy donors. Whole-study results and caveats: A missense variant in DCLRE1C was later tied to TCR beta V- and J-gene trimming. Using the classifier, cytomegalovirus status was reportedly diagnosed with high specificity and sensitivity. Several of the most significant clusters were apparently associated with common viral pathogens in a later analysis. The authors assumed roughly uniform sequencing depth across donors for presence/absence analyses.

For this clone: Its specificity is not known.

V shed 4 bases and J 3 bases; nucleotides not matched to a gene: 6. This CDR3 is built from 16 residues. The germline CDR1 and CDR2 sequences are SGHRS and YFSETQ. PCR employed 60 Vbeta and 13 Jbeta primers. Sequencing was performed with immunoSEQ multiplex PCR; in TCRdb, only in-frame clones are kept and a portion is missing. This sample's table reports fewer than 250,000 clones. V gene TRBV5-1 combines with J gene TRBJ2-1; 11 bases map to TRBD2. Sequenced material: PBMCs. The receptor's source is a woman aged 25 to 39 in good health and CMV-seropositive. The CDR3 sequence: CASSLLLAGGYNEQFF. The CDR3 nucleotides are TGCGCCAGCAGCCTCCTTCTAGCGGGAGGCTACAATGAGCAGTTCTTC.